The entry below gives a single T cell receptor (beta chain) sequence along with its context. As yet, its antigen is unknown. Here immunoSEQ multiplex PCR was the method, and the copy in TCRdb shows in-frame clones only, minus some. The sample has about 2.2 million clones; 85% to 95% are singletons. This specimen comes from a study of shared clonotypes between healthy human individuals. Study observations and caveats: Having only a few donors restricted how much genetic and exposure-history diversity was captured. Estimated richness was generally greater in naive than memory subsets. Some clonotypes were shared by all four sorted-subset donors, while others were not shared. The non-shared ones had lower generation probabilities than the shared ones.

Germline CDR1 MNHEY, CDR2 SMNVEV (reference sequence). Trimming removed 5 bases from V and 6 bases from J; junction bases left unmatched: 11. The length of the CDR3 is 17 residues. Positive CCR7 selection of CD45RO-negative cells yielded the naive CD8 cells, and terminally differentiated effector memory CD45RA+ cells were excluded. Nashville, Tennessee was home to all donors, who were Caucasian adults. Specimen: naive CD8+ T cells from PBMCs. The chain has TRBV27 and TRBJ1-5; TRBD1 aligns across 12 bases. The TCR comes from a man between 18 and 35 years old in good health. Some clones in this sample may be carry-over from other donors' samples. The CDR3 region is CASSEIPGQGAGQPQHF. The CDR3 nucleotides read TGTGCCAGCAGTGAGATCCCGGGACAGGGGGCCGGTCAGCCCCAGCATTTT.